The 11 T cell receptor beta chains below come from one sample, sequenced in a study of T cell responses to AZD1222 COVID-19 vaccine. Some clones are missing from TCRdb's copy, which holds only in-frame ones; the method was immunoSEQ multiplex PCR. This table has 95,000 to 150,000 clones, over 85% appearing once. The sample in question was peripheral blood, obtained on day 0 of AZD1222 vaccination. The receptors stem from an adult in good health.

This chain joins TRBV24-1 and TRBJ2-5; 8 positions match TRBD1. Germline trimming cut 7 bases from V and 3 bases from J; bases unmatched to any gene: 6. Looked up from germline, CDR1 is KGHDR and CDR2 is SFDVKD. The length of the CDR3 is 14 residues. This CDR3 is CATRGTGGEETQYF. The DNA of the CDR3 is TGTGCCACCAGGGGCACAGGGGGAGAAGAGACCCAGTACTTC.

The chain combines TRBV25-1 with TRBJ2-3; 14 bases agree with TRBD2. J gave up 1 base and V 2 bases, and 5 bases lay outside the gene matches. This CDR3 is 18 amino acids long. Germline V gene data show CDR1 as MGHDK and CDR2 as SYGVNS. Here the CDR3 reads CASSEPGTSGRGTDTQYF. DNA for the CDR3: TGTGCCAGCAGTGAACCCGGGACTAGCGGGAGAGGCACAGATACGCAGTATTTT.

The gene calls are TRBV7-6 and TRBJ1-5; the match to TRBD1 covers 8 bases. The length of the CDR3 is 18 residues. CDR1 is SGHVS, CDR2 FNYEAQ, per germline. V trimming: 0 bases; J trimming: 2 bases; junction bases outside the gene matches: 9. CDR3 bases: TGTGCCAGCAGCTTAGCTGCAGGGGGCGTTCTTGGCAATCAGCCCCAGCATTTT. Its protein is CASSLAAGGVLGNQPQHF.

This chain connects TRBV20-1 to TRBJ2-1, with TRBD2 identical over 11 bases. With 3 bases clipped from V and 4 bases from J, the junction kept 8 bases outside the gene matches. Germline lookup yields CDR1 DFQATT and CDR2 SNEGSKA (reference sequence). This CDR3 contains 16 residues. CDR3 bases: TGCAGTGCTAGTGATAGCGGGAGGGCCATTTACAATGAGCAGTTCTTC. Protein sequence: CSASDSGRAIYNEQFF.

The rearrangement joins TRBV4-1 to TRBJ1-1; tentative D call: TRBD1 (5 bases). The CDR3 contains 15 residues. Germline values: CDR1 MGHRA, CDR2 YSYEKL. Trimming removed 0 bases from V and 6 bases from J, with 14 bases in between. The CDR3 is CASSQETLRGAEAFF. CDR3 nucleotides: TGCGCCAGCAGCCAAGAAACGCTCCGGGGGGCTGAAGCTTTCTTT.

The chain is built from TRBV5-8 and TRBJ1-5; TRBD1 might be the D (5 bases). With 6 bases removed from V and 4 bases from J, the gap between germline ends came to 20 bases. Germline-derived CDR1 and CDR2 are SGHTS and YDEGEE. This CDR3 is 16 amino acids long. This chain's CDR3 is CASIPGWGGRNQPQHF. The CDR3 DNA sequence: TGTGCCAGCATCCCTGGGTGGGGGGGTCGTAATCAGCCCCAGCATTTT.

This chain links TRBV18 with TRBJ1-2; no firm D call. The length of the CDR3 is 14 residues. The V and J ends lost 3 bases and 8 bases respectively, with 16 bases between them. Germline V gene lookup returns CDR1 KGHSH and CDR2 LQKENI. CDR3 sequence (DNA): TGTGCCAGCTCACCTTTAGATCTACGGGAAGGCTACACCTTC. This translates into CASSPLDLREGYTF.

This clone appeared a single time. At one of its ends the junction is not consistent with the germline gene, which may arise from a read error. The chain couples TRBV4-2 to TRBJ2-7; 8 positions agree with TRBD1. Germline loops: CDR1 LGHNA, CDR2 YNFKEQ. The CDR3 has 15 residues. The CDR3 coding sequence is TGTGCCAGCAGCCCCACGGGACAGGTTGATCCAAGCGGGTTTTTC. Protein product: CASSPTGQVDPSGFF.

The chain employs TRBV3-1 (or the pseudogene TRBV3-2) and TRBJ2-7; D is tentatively TRBD1 or TRBD2 (5 bases each). This CDR3 has 13 amino acids. CDR1 and CDR2 from the germline V gene are LGHDT and YNNKEL (reference sequence). Trimming stripped 6 bases from V and 4 bases from J, with 13 bases between. The CDR3, as DNA: TGTGCCAGCAGTCGGTCCAGGGAGTACGAGCAGTACTTC. This translates into CASSRSREYEQYF.

The rearrangement links TRBV29-1 to TRBJ1-2; 7 bases are shared with TRBD1. The length of the CDR3 is 13 residues. From germline, CDR1 is SQVTM and CDR2 ANQGSEA. Losses at the gene ends were 3 bases for V and 6 bases for J; bases not matched to a gene: 7. CDR3 protein: CSVEETGHNGYTF. The CDR3 coding sequence is TGCAGCGTTGAGGAGACAGGGCACAATGGCTACACCTTC.

This chain joins TRBV6-5 and TRBJ2-1; D may match TRBD1 or TRBD2 (5 bases each). Germline CDR1 MNHEY, CDR2 SVGAGI. The CDR3 consists of 15 residues. V was clipped by 4 bases and J by 4 bases, with 14 bases between them. CDR3 DNA: TGTGCCAGCAGTTCTCGGGACGGAATATACAATGAGCAGTTCTTC. It encodes CASSSRDGIYNEQFF.